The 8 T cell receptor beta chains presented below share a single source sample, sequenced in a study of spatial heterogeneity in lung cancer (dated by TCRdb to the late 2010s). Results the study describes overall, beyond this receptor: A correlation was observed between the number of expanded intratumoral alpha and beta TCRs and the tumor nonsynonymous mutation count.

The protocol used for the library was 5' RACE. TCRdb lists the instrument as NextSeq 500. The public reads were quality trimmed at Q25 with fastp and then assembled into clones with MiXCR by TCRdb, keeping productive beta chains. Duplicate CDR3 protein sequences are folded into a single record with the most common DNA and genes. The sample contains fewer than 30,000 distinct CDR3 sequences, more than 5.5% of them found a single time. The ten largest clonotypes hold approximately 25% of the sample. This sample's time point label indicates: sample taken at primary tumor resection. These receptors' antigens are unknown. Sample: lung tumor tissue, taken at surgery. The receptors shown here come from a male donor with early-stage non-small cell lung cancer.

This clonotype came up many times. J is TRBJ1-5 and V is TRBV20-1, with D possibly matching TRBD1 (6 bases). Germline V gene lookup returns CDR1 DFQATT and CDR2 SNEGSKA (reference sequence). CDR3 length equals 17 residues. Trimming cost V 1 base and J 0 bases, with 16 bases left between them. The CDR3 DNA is TGCAGTGCTAGAGTGGCCTCCAGGGGCCTTAGCAATCAGCCCCAGCATTTT. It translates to CSARVASRGLSNQPQHF.

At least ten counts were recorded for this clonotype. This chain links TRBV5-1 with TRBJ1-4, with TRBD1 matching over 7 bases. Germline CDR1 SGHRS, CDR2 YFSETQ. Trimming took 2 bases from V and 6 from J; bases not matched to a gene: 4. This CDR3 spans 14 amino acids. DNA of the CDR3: TGCGCCAGCAGCTTTACAGGGGAATATGAAAAACTGTTTTTT. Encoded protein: CASSFTGEYEKLFF.

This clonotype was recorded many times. The CDR3 sequence: CASSLSGQGDSPLHF. In nucleotides, the CDR3 is TGTGCCAGCAGTTTATCAGGACAGGGAGATTCACCCCTCCACTTT. The genes are TRBV7-8 and TRBJ1-6, with TRBD1 matching 8 bases. Germline values: CDR1 SGHVS, CDR2 FQNEAQ. There are 15 residues in the CDR3. With 6 bases clipped from V and 8 bases from J, the junction kept 9 bases outside the gene matches.

The CDR3 nucleotides are TGTGCCAGCAGTTTGCCGACTGGGTCAGATACGCAGTATTTT. Translating gives CASSLPTGSDTQYF. The rearrangement uses TRBV28 and TRBJ2-3; D gene unclear. CDR3 size: 14 residues. The ends were cut back, 3 bases at V and 4 bases at J, with 11 bases in the middle. Germline CDR1 reads MDHEN; CDR2 reads SYDVKM. Combining the CDR3 with reference TRBV28 and TRBJ2-3 gives the whole variable domain DVKVTQSSRYLVKRTGEKVFLECVQDMDHENMFWYRQDPGLGLRLIYFSYDVKMKEKGDIPEGYSVSREKKERFSLILESASTNQTSMYLCASSLPTGSDTQYFGPGTRLTVL.

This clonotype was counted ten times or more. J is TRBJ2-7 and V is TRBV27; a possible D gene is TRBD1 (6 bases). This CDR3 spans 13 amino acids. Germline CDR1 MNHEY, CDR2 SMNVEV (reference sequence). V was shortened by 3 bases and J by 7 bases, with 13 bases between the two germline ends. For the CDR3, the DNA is TGTGCCAGCAGTTTGATGTGGGGGCATGAGCAGTACTTC. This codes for CASSLMWGHEQYF.

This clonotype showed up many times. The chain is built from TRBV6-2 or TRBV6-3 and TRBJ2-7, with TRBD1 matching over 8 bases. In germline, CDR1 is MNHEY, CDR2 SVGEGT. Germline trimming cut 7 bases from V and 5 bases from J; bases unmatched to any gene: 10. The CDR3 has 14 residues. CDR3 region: CASKSLDRDHEQYF. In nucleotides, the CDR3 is TGTGCCAGCAAATCCTTGGACAGGGACCACGAGCAGTACTTC.

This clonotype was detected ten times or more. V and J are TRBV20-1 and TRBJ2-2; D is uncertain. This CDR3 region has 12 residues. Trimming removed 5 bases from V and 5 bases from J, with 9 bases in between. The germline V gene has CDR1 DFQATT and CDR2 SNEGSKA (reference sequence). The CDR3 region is CSASYFTGELFF. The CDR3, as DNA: TGCAGTGCTTCTTACTTTACCGGGGAGCTGTTTTTT.

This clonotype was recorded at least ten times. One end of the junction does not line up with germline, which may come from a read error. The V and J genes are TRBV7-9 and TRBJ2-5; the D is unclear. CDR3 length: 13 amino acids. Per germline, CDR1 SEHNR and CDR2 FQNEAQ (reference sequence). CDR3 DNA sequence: TGTGCCAGCAGCTTATCTGGGCAAGGGACCCAGTACTTC. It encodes CASSLSGQGTQYF.